These T cell receptor gamma chains were read from a single sample in a study of Vδ1+ human thymocytes. TCRdb reprocessed the multiplex PCR reads through CATT. The data hold tens of thousands of gamma-chain clones, with roughly 21% observed a single time. The sequencing input was Vdelta1+ gamma-delta thymocytes from the thymus. The receptors here all came from a girl in the first two years of life who had congenital heart surgery. CDR3s include the opening cysteine and the closing phenylalanine or tryptophan. Each record gives: V gene, J gene, CDR3 protein.

TRGV9	TRGJ1/TRGJ2	CALWESSQNYYKKLF
TRGV9	TRGJ1/TRGJ2	CALWEVITDYKKLF
TRGV3	TRGJ1/TRGJ2	CATWSLYYKKLF
TRGV9	TRGJ1/TRGJ2	CALWEVRVDYYKKLF
TRGV3	TRGJ1/TRGJ2	CATWDRPRVYYKKLF
TRGV8	TRGJ1/TRGJ2	CATWDRPSADKKLF
TRGV3	TRGJ1/TRGJ2	CATWDVVDYKKLF
TRGV2	TRGJ1/TRGJ2	CATWDGRVGYKKLF
TRGV9	TRGJ1/TRGJ2	CALWEVSLARYYKKLF
TRGV3	TRGJ1/TRGJ2	CAPWDRRTNYYKKLF
TRGV4	TRGJ1/TRGJ2	CATWDGAGAYYKKLF
TRGV2	TRGJP1	CATWENLSAGWFKIF
TRGV9	TRGJ1/TRGJ2	CALWEAGNYYKKLF
TRGV3	TRGJ1/TRGJ2	CATWDGPGKYKKLF
TRGV9	TRGJ1/TRGJ2	CALWEVKNKKLF
TRGV3	TRGJ1/TRGJ2	CATWDRRVYYKKLF
TRGV8	TRGJP1	CATWENTTGWFKIF
TRGV9	TRGJP2	CALWEARSDWIKTF
TRGV9	TRGJ1/TRGJ2	CALGEGEKLF
TRGV3	TRGJP2	CATWDAAWIKTF
TRGV9	TRGJ1/TRGJ2	CALWDPPKDPKKLF
TRGV8	TRGJ1/TRGJ2	CATWDKRRKLF
TRGV9	TRGJ1/TRGJ2	CALGTRGEKLF
TRGV2	TRGJ1/TRGJ2	CATWDGSRDYKKLF
TRGV4	TRGJ1/TRGJ2	CATWDETKLF
TRGV9	TRGJ1/TRGJ2	CALWEVQAYYKKLF
TRGV3	TRGJ1/TRGJ2	CATWDRPFTKLF
TRGV3	TRGJP2	CATWDRPEVGGWIKTF
TRGV3	TRGJP2	CATWDRLSSDWIKTF
TRGV9	TRGJ1/TRGJ2	CALWGVHAKLF
TRGV8	TRGJ1/TRGJ2	CATWDTRSGLYCYKKLF
TRGV9	TRGJ1/TRGJ2	CALWEDTPARCGKKLF
TRGV2	TRGJ1/TRGJ2	CATWDGHNKKLF
TRGV8	TRGJP2	CATWDTPPSSDWIKTF
TRGV2	TRGJ1/TRGJ2	CATWDAKEKLF
TRGV9	TRGJ1/TRGJ2	CALWEGTDDYYKKLF
TRGV3	TRGJ1/TRGJ2	CATWDTELSFYKKLF
TRGV9	TRGJ1/TRGJ2	CALRNPDDYKKLF
TRGV4	TRGJP1	CATWDGATGWFKIF
TRGV4	TRGJ1/TRGJ2	CATWDGPHYYKKLF
TRGV2	TRGJ1/TRGJ2	CATWDGLKGYYKKLF
TRGV2	TRGJ1/TRGJ2	CATWDGPGDYKKLF
TRGV2	TRGJ1/TRGJ2	CATWAINPNPNYYKKLF
TRGV4	TRGJ1/TRGJ2	CATWDGPPYYKKLF
TRGV9	TRGJP2	CALWEAGGSDWIKTF
TRGV3	TRGJ1/TRGJ2	CATWDQFMGPYYKKLF
TRGV8	TRGJP2	CATWDNRRGDWIKTF
TRGV4	TRGJ1/TRGJ2	CATWDGPTGKKLF
TRGV8	TRGJ1/TRGJ2	CATWDRDYKKLF
TRGV3	TRGJ1/TRGJ2	CATWDPPDYYKKLF
TRGV3	TRGJ1/TRGJ2	CATWDLTREYKKLF
TRGV8	TRGJ1/TRGJ2	CATWDTSNYYKKLF
TRGV9	TRGJ1/TRGJ2	CALWSTQHHRYYKKLF
TRGV2	TRGJP2	CATWDGPRDWIKTF
TRGV8	TRGJP1	CATWDSTGWFKIF
TRGV3	TRGJ1/TRGJ2	CATWDRSRPCYKKLF